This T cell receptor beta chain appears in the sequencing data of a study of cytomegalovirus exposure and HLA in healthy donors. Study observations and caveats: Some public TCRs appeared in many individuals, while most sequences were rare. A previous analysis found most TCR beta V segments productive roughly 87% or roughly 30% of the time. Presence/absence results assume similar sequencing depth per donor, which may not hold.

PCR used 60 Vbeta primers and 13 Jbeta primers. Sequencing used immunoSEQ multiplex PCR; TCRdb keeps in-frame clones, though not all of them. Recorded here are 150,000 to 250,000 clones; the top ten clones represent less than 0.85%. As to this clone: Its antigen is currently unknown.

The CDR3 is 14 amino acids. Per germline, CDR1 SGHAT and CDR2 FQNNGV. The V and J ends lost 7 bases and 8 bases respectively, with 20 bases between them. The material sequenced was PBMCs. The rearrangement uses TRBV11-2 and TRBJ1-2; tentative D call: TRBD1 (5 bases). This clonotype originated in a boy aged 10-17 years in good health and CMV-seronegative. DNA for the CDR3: TGTGCCAGCAACCCGTTTACGGGGGGAGGAGGCTACACCTTC. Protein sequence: CASNPFTGGGGYTF.